One and the same sample provided the 32 T cell receptor beta chains below, sequenced in a study of a mutant IDH1 vaccine in newly diagnosed glioma. Time point denoted: baseline, week 1 (first vaccination visit). The treatment here: pre-vaccination baseline after standard-of-care therapy. TCRdb's table, derived via immunoSEQ multiplex PCR, lists solely in-frame clones and lacks some. The data contain roughly 70,000 clones, 80% to 90% of them singletons. The specimen comprised PBMCs, sampled from a glioma patient treated with radiotherapy, temozolomide or both. All receptors come from a man aged 25-40 years with glioma.

The chain couples TRBV11-1 to TRBJ2-7; 8 nucleotides line up with TRBD1. The germline V gene encodes CDR1 SGHAT and CDR2 FQDESV (reference sequence). The junction had 12 bases not matched to a gene; V was cut back by 5 bases and J by 6 bases. The CDR3 covers 15 residues. Here the CDR3 DNA reads TGTGCCAGCAGCAACCCCATGGGACAGGTACTCGAGCAGTACTTC. The encoded protein is CASSNPMGQVLEQYF.

This clone was seen a single time. V gene TRBV19 combines with J gene TRBJ1-1; D gene uncertain. V lost 5 bases and J lost 5, with 21 bases in between. CDR1 LNHDA and CDR2 SQIVND come from the germline V gene (reference sequence). This CDR3 has 16 amino acids. The CDR3: CASSPSIYGVGTEAFF. CDR3 DNA: TGTGCCAGTAGTCCGTCGATTTATGGGGTAGGGACTGAAGCTTTCTTT.

The J gene is TRBJ1-2, the V gene TRBV5-4; D is ambiguous. The CDR3 is 16 amino acids. Trimming stripped 0 bases from V and 8 bases from J, with 20 bases between. From germline, CDR1 is SGHNT and CDR2 YYREEE (reference sequence). CDR3 residues: CASSLGGSVGLVGYTF. The CDR3 coding sequence is TGTGCCAGCAGCTTGGGTGGGTCAGTAGGACTGGTGGGCTACACCTTC.

This sequence joins TRBV9 and TRBJ1-1; D not certain. Looked up from germline, CDR1 is SGDLS and CDR2 is YYNGEE. This CDR3 region has 14 residues. Trimming took 3 bases from V and 0 from J, leaving 9 bases between them. The CDR3 nucleotides are TGTGCCAGCAGCGCCGGAGGACTGAACACTGAAGCTTTCTTT. This gives the protein CASSAGGLNTEAFF.

V usage is TRBV27 and J usage is TRBJ2-7; D is perhaps TRBD1 (6 bases). Trimming took off 5 bases at V and 6 bases at J, with 11 bases between the two ends. Germline-derived CDR1 and CDR2 are MNHEY and SMNVEV (reference sequence). This CDR3 has 12 residues. The CDR3 region is CASSQDRTEQYF. The CDR3 bases are TGTGCCAGCAGTCAGGACAGAACCGAGCAGTACTTC.

This chain uses TRBV5-1 with TRBJ2-3; tentatively, D is TRBD1 (6 bases). The CDR3 covers 15 residues. From germline, CDR1 is SGHRS and CDR2 YFSETQ. V was shortened by 4 bases and J by 0 bases, with 12 bases between the two germline ends. The chain's CDR3 is CASSEHRASTDTQYF. DNA of the CDR3: TGCGCCAGCAGCGAACACAGGGCTAGCACAGATACGCAGTATTTT.

This clone was seen a handful of times. The chain has TRBV5-6 and TRBJ1-2; 9 nucleotides align to TRBD1. The ends lost 4 bases at V and 8 bases at J; junction bases unmatched: 6. This CDR3 is 13 amino acids long. CDR1 is SGHDT, CDR2 YYEEEE, per germline. CDR3 region: CASSLRTGDGYTF. CDR3 nucleotide sequence: TGTGCCAGCAGCCTACGGACAGGGGACGGCTACACCTTC. The complete variable domain, with remaining parts taken from reference TRBV5-6 and TRBJ1-2, reads DAGVTQSPTHLIKTRGQQVTLRCSPKSGHDTVSWYQQALGQGPQFIFQYYEEEERQRGNFPDRFSGHQFPNYSSELNVNALLLGDSALYLCASSLRTGDGYTFGSGTRLTVV.

V and J are TRBV5-1 and TRBJ2-5, with D uncertain. Matching the DNA end better, TRBJ2-7 makes the J call doubtful. Germline V gene sequence: CDR1 SGHRS, CDR2 YFSETQ. The CDR3 spans 12 residues. CDR3 in amino acids: CASSLSTHEQYF. CDR3 nucleotide sequence: TGCGCCAGCAGCTTGTCAACCCACGAGCAGTACTTC.

This clone has just one count. CDR3 residues: CASSVAGQGTGANVLTF. The DNA of the CDR3 is TGTGCCAGCAGTGTAGCGGGACAGGGAACCGGGGCCAACGTCCTGACTTTC. The V and J genes are TRBV25-1 and TRBJ2-6; D is perhaps TRBD1 (9 bases). This CDR3 spans 17 amino acids. Per the germline V gene, CDR1 is MGHDK and CDR2 is SYGVNS. V lost 4 bases and J 4 bases, leaving 17 bases between the germline ends.

This clone is a singleton in its sample. The chain links TRBV4-1 to TRBJ2-7; D is ambiguous. V shed 1 base and J shed 0 bases, with 10 bases lying between them. The CDR3 sequence is 15 residues long. Germline CDR1 is MGHRA and CDR2 is YSYEKL. The DNA of the CDR3 is TGCGCCAGCAGCCAAGGGCTGTCAAGCTCCTACGAGCAGTACTTC. This encodes CASSQGLSSSYEQYF.

The chain combines TRBV4-1 with TRBJ2-7; D uncertain. The ends were cut back, 1 base at V and 1 base at J, with 17 bases in the middle. Per germline, CDR1 MGHRA and CDR2 YSYEKL. The CDR3 covers 17 residues. The CDR3 reads CASSQAPLGIVSYEQYF. CDR3 bases: TGCGCCAGCAGCCAAGCCCCTCTAGGGATTGTATCCTACGAGCAGTACTTC.

This clone was counted a single time. The chain combines TRBV7-9 with TRBJ2-5; no clear D gene. The CDR3 is made up of 12 amino acids. CDR1 is SEHNR, CDR2 FQNEAQ, per germline (reference sequence). V lost 5 bases and J 0 bases, leaving 4 bases between the germline ends. The CDR3 DNA reads as TGTGCCAGCAGCCGGCACCAAGAGACCCAGTACTTC. Translated, it gives CASSRHQETQYF.

This chain links TRBV11-2 with TRBJ2-1; D is possibly TRBD2 (7 bases). V gave up 0 bases and J gave up 9 bases, with 18 bases separating them. CDR3 length: 16 residues. Germline CDR1 is SGHAT and CDR2 is FQNNGV. DNA for the CDR3: TGTGCCAGCAGCTTAGATCTCTACCCGAGGGGGGGTGAGCAGTTCTTC. Its protein product is CASSLDLYPRGGEQFF.

This chain joins TRBV7-9 and TRBJ2-5, with D unclear. The J call may be mistaken, given a closer DNA end match to TRBJ2-7. Germline loops: CDR1 SEHNR, CDR2 FQNEAQ (reference sequence). This CDR3 is 14 amino acids long. The CDR3 bases are TGTGCCAGCAGCGTGACCGAGAAGGACTACGAGCAGTACTTC. This translates into CASSVTEKDYEQYF.

This chain links TRBV6-1 with TRBJ2-6, with D possibly matching TRBD1 (5 bases). V shed 4 bases and J shed 1 base, with 11 bases lying between them. CDR3 size: 16 residues. Germline CDR1 and CDR2: MNHNS and SASEGT. The chain's CDR3 is CASSGGTLSGANVLTF. The DNA for the CDR3 is TGTGCCAGCAGTGGGGGCACGTTATCTGGGGCCAACGTCCTGACTTTC.

This clone was recorded a few times. V and J are TRBV19 and TRBJ1-5; no definite D call. CDR3 length: 13 amino acids. Germline V gene lookup returns CDR1 LNHDA and CDR2 SQIVND (reference sequence). V was pared by 6 bases and J by 5 bases, with 11 bases between. CDR3 in amino acids: CASSERGDQPQHF. The CDR3 DNA follows: TGTGCCAGTAGCGAACGTGGGGATCAGCCCCAGCATTTT. The variable domain in full, completed from reference TRBV19 and TRBJ1-5, reads DGGITQSPKYLFRKEGQNVTLSCEQNLNHDAMYWYRQDPGQGLRLIYYSQIVNDFQKGDIAEGYSVSREKKESFPLTVTSAQKNPTAFYLCASSERGDQPQHFGDGTRLSIL.

CDR3 DNA: TGCAGCGTTGAAACTTCACAGGGGGATGGCTACACCTTC. Translating it yields CSVETSQGDGYTF. This chain links TRBV29-1 with TRBJ1-2, with TRBD1 identical over 8 bases. The CDR3 totals 13 residues. Per germline, CDR1 SQVTM and CDR2 ANQGSEA. With 2 bases clipped from V and 6 bases from J, the junction kept 5 bases outside the gene matches.

V and J are TRBV15 and TRBJ2-7; D is unclear. Germline CDR1 LNHNV, CDR2 YYDKDF (reference sequence). Trimming pared 1 base from V and 3 bases from J, leaving 10 bases between. The CDR3 is 14 amino acids. The CDR3: CATSRALEGYEQYF. In DNA, the CDR3 is TGTGCCACCAGCAGAGCACTTGAAGGCTACGAGCAGTACTTC.

This chain joins TRBV6-1 and TRBJ2-7; no firm D call. The germline V gene has CDR1 MNHNS and CDR2 SASEGT. This CDR3 spans 15 amino acids. V was clipped by 4 bases and J by 0 bases, with 13 bases between them. In DNA form, the CDR3 reads TGTGCCAGCAGTGTTGAGTACCATTACTCCTACGAGCAGTACTTC. It encodes CASSVEYHYSYEQYF.

With regard to this clone: The sample holds other DNA sequences that translate to the same CDR3. The chain joins TRBV10-2 to TRBJ1-5; D is unresolved. The V gene's germline CDR1 is WSHSY and CDR2 SAAADI. Trimming took 2 bases from V and 2 from J, leaving 7 bases between them. CDR3 size: 14 residues. In DNA, the CDR3 is TGCGCCAGCAGTGAGGGGAGTGGCAATCAGCCCCAGCATTTT. Its protein is CASSEGSGNQPQHF.

This clone has more than one count but fewer than ten. The chain is built from TRBV13 and TRBJ1-1, with 12 bases identical to TRBD1. CDR1 and CDR2 (germline): PRHDT, FYEKMQ (reference sequence). With 5 bases clipped from V and 11 bases from J, the junction kept 3 bases outside the gene matches. The length of the CDR3 is 12 residues. CDR3 coding DNA: TGTGCCAGCAGCCGGGGACAGGGGGCGGCTTTCTTT. Its translation: CASSRGQGAAFF. The full variable domain, in which reference TRBV13 and TRBJ1-1 provide the parts outside the CDR3, is AAGVIQSPRHLIKEKRETATLKCYPIPRHDTVYWYQQGPGQDPQFLISFYEKMQSDKGSIPDRFSAQQFSDYHSELNMSSLELGDSALYFCASSRGQGAAFFGQGTRLTVV.

The chain carries TRBV5-6 and TRBJ2-7; D not certain. Germline V lookup: CDR1 SGHDT, CDR2 YYEEEE. The CDR3 contains 14 residues. The V end lost 7 bases, the J end lost 6 bases, and 20 bases lay between the germline ends. The CDR3 reads CASARVGHSSEQYF. In DNA form, the CDR3 reads TGTGCCAGCGCCCGAGTGGGCCATTCGAGCGAGCAGTACTTC.

The chain joins TRBV11-2 to TRBJ1-2, with unresolved D. Germline CDR1 SGHAT, CDR2 FQNNGV. The CDR3 extends over 16 amino acids. Trimming took off 2 bases at V and 2 bases at J, with 15 bases between the two ends. The CDR3 reads CASSLIQIGINYGYTF. CDR3 sequence (DNA): TGTGCCAGCAGCTTAATTCAAATCGGGATCAACTATGGCTACACCTTC. The full variable domain, its missing parts supplied by reference TRBV11-2 and TRBJ1-2, is EAGVAQSPRYKIIEKRQSVAFWCNPISGHATLYWYQQILGQGPKLLIQFQNNGVVDDSQLPKDRFSAERLKGVDSTLKIQPAKLEDSAVYLCASSLIQIGINYGYTFGSGTRLTVV.

The chain carries TRBV11-2 and TRBJ1-2, with 11 bases that match TRBD1. The CDR3 sequence is 13 residues long. CDR1 is SGHAT, CDR2 FQNNGV, per germline. After removal of 6 bases from V and 5 bases from J, the junction contained 2 bases not matched to a gene. The CDR3 sequence is CASSGQGAYGYTF. Written as DNA, the CDR3 is TGTGCCAGCAGTGGACAGGGGGCTTATGGCTACACCTTC.

This clone has only one observation. The V call is TRBV4-1, the J call TRBJ2-2, with TRBD2 matching 12 bases. Per germline, CDR1 MGHRA and CDR2 YSYEKL. The CDR3 is made up of 16 amino acids. With V trimmed by 4 bases and J by 5 bases, 5 bases remained unmatched. As DNA, the CDR3 is TGCGCCAGCAGCCCCGGACTAGCGGGATTAACCGGGGAGCTGTTTTTT. Residues: CASSPGLAGLTGELFF.

In this sample, this clone turned up once. The V and J genes are TRBV5-5 and TRBJ1-5; D uncertain. CDR3 size: 13 residues. V was clipped by 0 bases and J by 6 bases, with 7 bases between them. Germline V lookup: CDR1 SGHKS, CDR2 YYEKEE (reference sequence). CDR3 coding DNA: TGTGCCAGCAGCTTGGAATCAGTTCAGCCCCAGCATTTT. It codes for CASSLESVQPQHF.

This clone was counted between two and nine times. The V gene is TRBV7-9, the J gene TRBJ1-4; possibly TRBD1 for D (6 bases). The V end was cut by 7 bases, the J end by 3 bases, with 15 bases between. Germline loops: CDR1 SEHNR, CDR2 FQNEAQ (reference sequence). The CDR3 is 15 amino acids. The CDR3 nucleotides are TGTGCCAGCAAGTCCGTAGGGGGAGCTAATGAAAAACTGTTTTTT. It encodes CASKSVGGANEKLFF. The full variable domain, completed using reference TRBV7-9 and TRBJ1-4, is DTGVSQNPRHKITKRGQNVTFRCDPISEHNRLYWYRQTLGQGPEFLTYFQNEAQLEKSRLLSDRFSAERPKGSFSTLEIQRTEQGDSAMYLCASKSVGGANEKLFFGSGTQLSVL.

The chain joins TRBV7-2 to TRBJ2-5; TRBD1 matches 7 bases. Germline V gives CDR1 SGHTA, CDR2 FQGNSA. V gave up 3 bases and J gave up 2 bases; unmatched junction bases: 9. The CDR3 is 16 residues long. CDR3 sequence: CASSLTGMGRQETQYF. The CDR3 nucleotides read TGTGCCAGCAGCTTGACAGGGATGGGCCGGCAAGAGACCCAGTACTTC.

The chain employs TRBV5-4 and TRBJ2-2; weak D call: TRBD1 (5 bases). This CDR3 is built from 16 residues. CDR1 SGHNT and CDR2 YYREEE come from the germline V gene (reference sequence). V was pared by 0 bases and J by 2 bases, with 11 bases between. The CDR3 loop is CASSLDRRLNTGELFF. DNA for the CDR3: TGTGCCAGCAGCTTGGACAGGCGATTAAACACCGGGGAGCTGTTTTTT. Based on the CDR3 plus reference TRBV5-4 and TRBJ2-2, the full variable domain is ETGVTQSPTHLIKTRGQQVTLRCSSQSGHNTVSWYQQALGQGPQFIFQYYREEENGRGNFPPRFSGLQFPNYSSELNVNALELDDSALYLCASSLDRRLNTGELFFGEGSRLTVL.

V gene TRBV7-8 combines with J gene TRBJ1-5, with 8 bases that match TRBD1. The CDR3 has 16 amino acids. The junction had 10 bases not matched to a gene; V was cut back by 4 bases and J by 5 bases. CDR1 SGHVS and CDR2 FQNEAQ come from the germline V gene. CDR3 nucleotide sequence: TGTGCCAGCAGCTCGACAGGGGCCGATCCTGATCAGCCCCAGCATTTT. This sequence encodes CASSSTGADPDQPQHF.

In its sample, this clone was seen a few times. This chain links TRBV18 with TRBJ1-1; 7 nucleotides agree with TRBD1. This CDR3 has 14 residues. CDR1 is KGHSH, CDR2 LQKENI, per germline. V was clipped by 0 bases and J by 3 bases; unmatched bases: 1. The chain's CDR3 is CASSPPQGDTEAFF. CDR3 nucleotide sequence: TGTGCCAGCTCACCACCGCAGGGGGACACTGAAGCTTTCTTT. The variable domain in full, with the rest retrieved from reference TRBV18 and TRBJ1-1, is NAGVMQNPRHLVRRRGQEARLRCSPMKGHSHVYWYRQLPEEGLKFMVYLQKENIIDESGMPKERFSAEFPKEGPSILRIQQVVRGDSAAYFCASSPPQGDTEAFFGQGTRLTVV.

The genes are TRBV10-3 and TRBJ1-1; D is ambiguous. Germline values: CDR1 ENHRY, CDR2 SYGVKD. V dropped 5 bases and J dropped 1 base, with 8 bases sitting between them. The CDR3 has 13 residues. CDR3 bases: TGTGCCATCAGTCCAAGGGAGAACACTGAAGCTTTCTTT. It specifies CAISPRENTEAFF.